The 13 T cell receptor beta chains listed next were all sequenced from one sample in a study of CD8 T cells in ankylosing spondylitis. TCRdb independently ran MiXCR on the 5' RACE reads; one entry per CDR3 protein. Here the sample spans around 150,000 distinct CDR3 sequences, around 43% being singletons. Sequenced sample: synovial fluid, either unsorted or a sorted T cell fraction (not recorded which). The receptors stem from a male donor with ankylosing spondylitis.

The genes are TRBV6-2 or TRBV6-3 and TRBJ2-1, with D possibly called TRBD1 or TRBD2 (5 bases each). Germline loops: CDR1 MNHEY, CDR2 SVGEGT. The CDR3 contains 14 residues. V dropped 6 bases and J dropped 5 bases, with 14 bases sitting between them. The CDR3 nucleotides read TGTGCCAGCAGCGTCGAGGGGACGCACAATGAGCAGTTCTTC. Translation gives CASSVEGTHNEQFF.

The chain has TRBV20-1 and TRBJ1-5, with TRBD1 matching 11 bases. Germline CDR1 reads DFQATT; CDR2 reads SNEGSKA (reference sequence). With 2 bases clipped from V and 4 bases from J, the junction kept 1 base outside the gene matches. The CDR3 has 14 amino acids. The CDR3 here is CSARRDRGNQPQHF. DNA of the CDR3: TGCAGTGCTAGAAGGGACAGGGGGAATCAGCCCCAGCATTTT.

This clonotype was seen many times. This chain connects TRBV9 to TRBJ2-7; D ambiguous. V shed 2 bases and J shed 4 bases, with 13 bases lying between them. The germline V gene encodes CDR1 SGDLS and CDR2 YYNGEE. The CDR3 contains 14 residues. The CDR3 region is CASSVGGVTYEQYF. The CDR3 coding sequence is TGTGCCAGCAGCGTCGGCGGAGTTACTTACGAGCAGTACTTC. The complete variable domain, with remaining parts taken from reference TRBV9 and TRBJ2-7, reads DSGVTQTPKHLITATGQRVTLRCSPRSGDLSVYWYQQSLDQGLQFLIQYYNGEERAKGNILERFSAQQFPDLHSELNLSSLELGDSALYFCASSVGGVTYEQYFGPGTRLTVT.

This clonotype was counted a few times. The chain combines TRBV5-1 with TRBJ2-1, with D tentatively TRBD1 (6 bases). Per the germline V gene, CDR1 is SGHRS and CDR2 is YFSETQ. This CDR3 contains 15 residues. Between the trimmed V and J ends, which lost 4 bases and 0 bases, there was a span of 11 bases. The CDR3 nucleotides read TGCGCCAGCAGCACCAGGGGCGGCTCCTACAATGAGCAGTTCTTC. Its translation is CASSTRGGSYNEQFF.

The chain joins TRBV6-5 to TRBJ2-3; TRBD2 aligns across 9 bases. The germline CDR1 and CDR2 sequences are MNHEY and SVGAGI. V lost 2 bases to trimming and J lost 1 base; unmatched junction nucleotides: 4. The CDR3 has 16 residues. The CDR3 DNA is TGTGCCAGCAGTTACCCTATAGCGGGGGGCACAGATACGCAGTATTTT. The encoded protein is CASSYPIAGGTDTQYF.

The chain carries TRBV7-2 and TRBJ2-3; 10 nucleotides line up with TRBD2. This CDR3 contains 16 residues. Germline CDR1 and CDR2: SGHTA and FQGNSA. After removal of 5 bases from V and 9 bases from J, the junction contained 14 bases not matched to a gene. DNA for the CDR3: TGTGCCAGCAGCCCTTGGACTAGCGGCCCTCGGAGGACGCAGTATTTT. The encoded protein is CASSPWTSGPRRTQYF.

This chain uses TRBV6-4 with TRBJ2-3; 10 nucleotides match TRBD2. This CDR3 is 15 amino acids long. Trimming took 2 bases from V and 1 from J; bases not matched to a gene: 0. Germline values: CDR1 MRHNA, CDR2 SNTAGT. CDR3 in amino acids: CASSDTSGGTDTQYF. The CDR3 coding sequence is TGTGCCAGCAGTGACACTAGCGGGGGCACAGATACGCAGTATTTT.

This rearrangement joins TRBV28 to TRBJ2-1, with D unclear. The V end was cut by 1 base, the J end by 12 bases, with 13 bases between. This CDR3 has 13 amino acids. The germline V gene has CDR1 MDHEN and CDR2 SYDVKM. CDR3 in DNA: TGTGCCAGCAGTTTATACGCCCTTTCGAGGCAGTTCTTC. Its translation is CASSLYALSRQFF.

This chain connects TRBV7-9 to TRBJ1-5; perhaps TRBD1 as D (5 bases). Germline V lookup: CDR1 SEHNR, CDR2 FQNEAQ (reference sequence). This CDR3 is 15 amino acids long. V lost 5 bases to trimming and J lost 0 bases, with 11 bases between them. The CDR3 DNA sequence: TGTGCCAGCAGCCCGGACAACTATAGCAATCAGCCCCAGCATTTT. It codes for CASSPDNYSNQPQHF.

The chain is built from TRBV27 and TRBJ2-3; D is possibly TRBD1 or TRBD2 (6 bases each). The CDR3 has 16 residues. Germline assignment: CDR1 MNHEY and CDR2 SMNVEV (reference sequence). V was shortened by 1 base and J by 6 bases, with 17 bases between the two germline ends. The CDR3 coding sequence is TGTGCCAGCAGTTTATTTTTAGGGGGGAATGCGGATACGCAGTATTTT. This codes for CASSLFLGGNADTQYF.

The genes are TRBV10-3 and TRBJ2-7, with 12 bases identical to TRBD1. This CDR3 region has 15 residues. Germline CDR1 is ENHRY and CDR2 is SYGVKD. With V trimmed by 6 bases and J by 4 bases, 7 bases remained unmatched. CDR3 protein: CAIRRRDRGPYEQYF. The DNA of the CDR3 is TGTGCCATCAGGCGCCGGGACAGGGGGCCGTACGAGCAGTACTTC.

This rearrangement joins TRBV5-5 to TRBJ2-5, with TRBD1 matching over 7 bases. The CDR3 runs to 15 residues. The V segment lost 4 bases and the J segment 5 bases; nucleotides outside the gene matches: 11. Per the germline V gene, CDR1 is SGHKS and CDR2 is YYEKEE (reference sequence). The CDR3 here is CASSSYRGPRETQYF. The CDR3 nucleotides read TGTGCCAGCAGCAGTTACAGGGGCCCCAGGGAGACCCAGTACTTC.

The sample holds one count of this clonotype. The V and J genes are TRBV20-1 and TRBJ2-7, with 12 nucleotides matching TRBD2. Germline CDR1 and CDR2: DFQATT and SNEGSKA (reference sequence). CDR3 length: 15 residues. V trimming: 6 bases; J trimming: 3 bases; junction bases outside the gene matches: 9. DNA for the CDR3: TGCAGTGCCAGAAGACTAGCGGGGGCCCTCTACGAGCAGTACTTC. This gives the protein CSARRLAGALYEQYF.